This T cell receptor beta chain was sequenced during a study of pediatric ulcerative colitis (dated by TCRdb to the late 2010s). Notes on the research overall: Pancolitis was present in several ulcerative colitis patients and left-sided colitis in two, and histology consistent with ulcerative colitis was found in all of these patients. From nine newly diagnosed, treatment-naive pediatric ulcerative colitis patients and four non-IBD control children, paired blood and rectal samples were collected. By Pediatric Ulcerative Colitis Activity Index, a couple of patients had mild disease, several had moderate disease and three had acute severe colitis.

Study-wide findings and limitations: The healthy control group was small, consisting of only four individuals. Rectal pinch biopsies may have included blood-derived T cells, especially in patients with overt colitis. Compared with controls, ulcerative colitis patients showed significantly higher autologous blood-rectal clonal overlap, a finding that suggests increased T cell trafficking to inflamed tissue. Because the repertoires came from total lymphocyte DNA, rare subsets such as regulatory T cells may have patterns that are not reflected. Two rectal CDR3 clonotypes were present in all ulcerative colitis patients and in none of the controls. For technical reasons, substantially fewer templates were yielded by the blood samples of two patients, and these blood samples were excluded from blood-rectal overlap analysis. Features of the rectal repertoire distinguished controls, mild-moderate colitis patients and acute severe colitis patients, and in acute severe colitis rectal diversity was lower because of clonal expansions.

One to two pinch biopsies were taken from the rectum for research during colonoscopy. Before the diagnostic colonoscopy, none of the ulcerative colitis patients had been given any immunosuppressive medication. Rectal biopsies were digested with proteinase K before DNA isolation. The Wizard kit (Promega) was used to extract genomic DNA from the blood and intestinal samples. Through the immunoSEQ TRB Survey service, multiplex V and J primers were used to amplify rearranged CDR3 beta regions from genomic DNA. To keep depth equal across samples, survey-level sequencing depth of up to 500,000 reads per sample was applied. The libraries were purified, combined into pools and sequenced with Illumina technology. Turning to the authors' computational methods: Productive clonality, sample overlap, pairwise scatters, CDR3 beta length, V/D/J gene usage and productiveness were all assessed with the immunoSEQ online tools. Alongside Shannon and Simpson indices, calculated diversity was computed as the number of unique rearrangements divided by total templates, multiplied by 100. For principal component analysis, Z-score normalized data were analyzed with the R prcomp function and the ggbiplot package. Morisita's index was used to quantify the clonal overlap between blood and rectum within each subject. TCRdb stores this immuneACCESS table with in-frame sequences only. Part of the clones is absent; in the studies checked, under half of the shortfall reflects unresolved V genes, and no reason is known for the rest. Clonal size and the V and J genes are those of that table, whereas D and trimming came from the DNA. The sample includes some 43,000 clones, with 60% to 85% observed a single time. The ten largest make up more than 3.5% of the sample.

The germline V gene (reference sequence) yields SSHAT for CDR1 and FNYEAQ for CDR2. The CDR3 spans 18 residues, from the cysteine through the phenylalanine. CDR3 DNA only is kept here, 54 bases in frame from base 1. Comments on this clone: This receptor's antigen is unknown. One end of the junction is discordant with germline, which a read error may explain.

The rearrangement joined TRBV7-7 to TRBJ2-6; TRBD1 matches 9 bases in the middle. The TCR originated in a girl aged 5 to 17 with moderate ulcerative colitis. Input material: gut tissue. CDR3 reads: CASSYGTGKVSGANVLTF. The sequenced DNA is TGTGCTAGCAGCTATGGGACAGGGAAGGTCTCTGGGGCCAACGTCCTGACTTTC.